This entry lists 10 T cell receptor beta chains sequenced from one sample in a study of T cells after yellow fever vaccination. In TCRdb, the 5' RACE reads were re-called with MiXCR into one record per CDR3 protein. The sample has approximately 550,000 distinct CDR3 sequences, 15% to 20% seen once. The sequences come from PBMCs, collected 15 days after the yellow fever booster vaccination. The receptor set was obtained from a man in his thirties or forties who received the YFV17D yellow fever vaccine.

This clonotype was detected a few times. DNA of the CDR3: TGCAGCGTTGGGGAGATCACAGATACGCAGTATTTT. Translating it yields CSVGEITDTQYF. The chain joins TRBV29-1 to TRBJ2-3; tentative D call: TRBD2 (5 bases). Trimming stripped 4 bases from V and 2 bases from J, with 7 bases between. From germline, CDR1 is SQVTM and CDR2 ANQGSEA. The CDR3 spans 12 residues.

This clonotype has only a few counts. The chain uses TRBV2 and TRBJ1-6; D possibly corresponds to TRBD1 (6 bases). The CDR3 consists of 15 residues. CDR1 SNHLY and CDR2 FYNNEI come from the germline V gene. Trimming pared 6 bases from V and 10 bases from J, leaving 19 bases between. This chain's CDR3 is CASRDRTGGKSPLHF. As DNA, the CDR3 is TGTGCCAGCAGGGACAGAACTGGGGGAAAGTCACCCCTCCACTTT.

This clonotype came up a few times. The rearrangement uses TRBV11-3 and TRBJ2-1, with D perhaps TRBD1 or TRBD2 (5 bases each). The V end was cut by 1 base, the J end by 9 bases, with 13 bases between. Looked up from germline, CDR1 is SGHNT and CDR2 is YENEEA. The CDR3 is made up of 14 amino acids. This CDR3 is CASSLGGVSSEQFF. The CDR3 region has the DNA TGTGCCAGCAGCTTAGGAGGGGTTTCCAGTGAGCAGTTCTTC.

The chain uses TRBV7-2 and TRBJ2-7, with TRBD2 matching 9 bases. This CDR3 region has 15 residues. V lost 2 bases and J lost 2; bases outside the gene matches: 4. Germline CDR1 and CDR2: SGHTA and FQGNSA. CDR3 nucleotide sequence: TGTGCCAGCAGCTTACCTGGCGGGAGGGCCTACGAGCAGTACTTC. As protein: CASSLPGGRAYEQYF.

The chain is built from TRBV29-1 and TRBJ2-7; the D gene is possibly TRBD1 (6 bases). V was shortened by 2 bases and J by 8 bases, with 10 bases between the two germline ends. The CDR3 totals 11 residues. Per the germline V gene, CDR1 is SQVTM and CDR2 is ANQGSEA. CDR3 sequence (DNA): TGCAGCGTTGAACAGGGGTTGCAGCAGTACTTC. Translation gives CSVEQGLQQYF.

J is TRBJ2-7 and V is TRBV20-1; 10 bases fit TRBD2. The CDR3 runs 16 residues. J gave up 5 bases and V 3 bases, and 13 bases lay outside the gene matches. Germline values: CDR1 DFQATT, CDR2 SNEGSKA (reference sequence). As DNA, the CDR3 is TGCAGTGCTAGGGGAGTAGCGGGGGGCCGGGGAGACGAGCAGTACTTC. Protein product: CSARGVAGGRGDEQYF.

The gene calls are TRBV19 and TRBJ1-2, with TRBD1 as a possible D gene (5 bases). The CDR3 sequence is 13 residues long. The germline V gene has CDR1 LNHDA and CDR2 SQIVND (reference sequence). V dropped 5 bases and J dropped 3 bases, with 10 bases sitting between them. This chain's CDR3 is CASSSGGDYGYTF. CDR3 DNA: TGTGCCAGTAGTTCAGGAGGGGACTATGGCTACACCTTC.

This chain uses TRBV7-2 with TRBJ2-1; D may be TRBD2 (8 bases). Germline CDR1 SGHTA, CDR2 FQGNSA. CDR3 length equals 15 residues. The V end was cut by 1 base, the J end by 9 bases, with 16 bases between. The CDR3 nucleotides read TGTGCCAGCAGCTTAGGCGGGAGGACAGGTGGTGAGCAGTTCTTC. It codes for CASSLGGRTGGEQFF.

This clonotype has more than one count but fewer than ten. The chain's CDR3 is CAISEGRDYEQYF. The CDR3 bases are TGTGCCATCAGTGAGGGCAGAGACTACGAGCAGTACTTC. The chain has TRBV10-3 and TRBJ2-7; D not resolved. Trimming shortened V by 2 bases and J by 3 bases, and 8 bases separated the two germline ends. The CDR3 is 13 residues long. The germline CDR1 and CDR2 sequences are ENHRY and SYGVKD.

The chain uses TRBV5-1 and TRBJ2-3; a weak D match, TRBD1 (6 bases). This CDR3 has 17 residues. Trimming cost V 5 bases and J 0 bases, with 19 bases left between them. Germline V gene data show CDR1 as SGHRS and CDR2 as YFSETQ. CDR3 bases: TGCGCCAGCAGATATCTTGAAGACAGGAGGAGCACAGATACGCAGTATTTT. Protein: CASRYLEDRRSTDTQYF.